The T cell receptor (beta chain) described here comes from a study of radiotherapy plus CTLA-4 blockade in lung cancer. Study-level information: Of all patients, approximately 18% responded objectively and 31% showed disease control.

The study, taken as a whole, reports: Among reported predictors of response, early blood T cell clone dynamics with interferon-beta performed best. TCR clones from tumors expanded in blood after radiotherapy plus ipilimumab.

As for this clone: The antigen is not known.

TCRdb's table, derived via immunoSEQ multiplex PCR, lists solely in-frame clones and lacks some. Of 65,000 to 90,000 clones in the sample, 70% to 90% were seen once. This TCR was sampled from a human donor with non-small cell lung cancer who had stable disease on radiotherapy plus ipilimumab. The source was peripheral blood, collected from a patient treated with radiotherapy plus ipilimumab.

The CDR3 DNA follows: TGCGCCAGCTACCCCGGATCTACAGGCCTCACCGGGGAGCTGTTTTTT. Translating it yields CASYPGSTGLTGELFF. The chain recombines TRBV5-1 with TRBJ2-2, with D perhaps matching TRBD1 (5 bases). V was pared by 7 bases and J by 4 bases, with 20 bases between. There are 16 residues in the CDR3. Per germline, CDR1 SGHRS and CDR2 YFSETQ.